This is a list of T cell receptor beta chains from one sample in a study of T cells in narcolepsy. Libraries were prepared by immunoSEQ multiplex PCR; TCRdb keeps only in-frame clonotypes and omits some of them. The sample has tens of thousands of clones, roughly 80% seen once. The sequencing input was memory (CD45RA-) CD4+ T cells from blood. These receptors all stem from a human donor in good health. Each CDR3 is given with its conserved first and last residue. Each record gives: V gene, clone size, CDR3 protein. A clone size is listed for some rows: how often the clone was seen (once, few, many), or a class if it is expanded.

V: TRBV6-4; size: -; CDR3: CASSATSGGAIEQFF
V: TRBV19; size: -; CDR3: CASSMWTRGTDTQYF
V: TRBV7-9; size: -; CDR3: CASSWTEPNTEAFF
V: TRBV5-1; size: few; CDR3: CASSPGWDTGELFF
V: TRBV27; size: -; CDR3: CASSFNIKMNTEAFF
V: TRBV9; size: -; CDR3: CASRGLDEKLFF
V: TRBV7-2; size: -; CDR3: CASSLGHDGEKLFF
V: TRBV19; size: -; CDR3: CASSIGVSNQPQHF
V: TRBV19; size: -; CDR3: CASSRPGQAATNEKLFF
V: TRBV7-2; size: few; CDR3: CASSRPGGETQYF
V: TRBV9; size: few; CDR3: CASSVAGTGTYEQYF
V: TRBV7-2; size: once; CDR3: CASSPSSYEQYF
V: TRBV23-1; size: once; CDR3: CASSQSFTNLIYEQYF